This paragraph reports one T cell receptor (beta chain). Measured with immunoSEQ multiplex PCR; TCRdb has only the in-frame clones, and not every one. The repertoire holds approximately 980,000 clones, with approximately 76% as singletons. The sample originates from a study of shared clonotypes between healthy human individuals. V shed 2 bases and J shed 3 bases, with 20 bases lying between them. CDR1 is SGHNT, CDR2 YYREEE, per germline (reference sequence). This CDR3 region has 17 residues. The specimen was memory CD4+ T cells sorted from blood. Described subset: CD45RA-negative fraction. This chain uses TRBV5-4 with TRBJ1-1; tentative D call: TRBD1 (5 bases). The TCR was taken from a man aged 18 to 30 in good health. The CDR3 coding sequence is TGTGCCAGCAGCTTAAGCAATTTCGTGATAGGGGACACTGAAGCTTTCTTT. Protein sequence: CASSLSNFVIGDTEAFF.